This T cell receptor (beta chain) stems from a study of patients and donors after allogeneic stem cell transplantation. TCRdb processed the RT-PCR reads anew with MiXCR; each CDR3 protein has one entry. The sample gives about 960,000 distinct CDR3 sequences, around 17% of which show up once; 6% is in the top ten. Per germline, CDR1 MDHEN and CDR2 SYDVKM. V lost 3 bases, J lost 3 bases, and 10 bases stayed unmatched. There are 17 residues in the CDR3. This clonotype showed up just a few times. Sequencing input: blood, either unsorted or a sorted T cell fraction (not recorded which). The source of this sequence is a human donor who was either an allogeneic HSCT recipient or a stem cell or donor lymphocyte infusion donor (not recorded which). It is not recorded whose cells these are; they may come from a transplant donor. The chain recombines TRBV28 with TRBJ2-7; 11 positions match TRBD1. The DNA of the CDR3 is TGTGCCAGCAGTTTCGAGACTACGGGGACAGGGGGCTACGAGCAGTACTTC. Translated, it gives CASSFETTGTGGYEQYF.